Sequencing of this T cell receptor beta chain was carried out in a study of blood T cell repertoires in COVID-19. The repertoire was sequenced with immunoSEQ multiplex PCR; TCRdb's copy has only in-frame clones and lacks some. The sample lists roughly 340,000 clones; around 91% were seen once. The V and J ends lost 6 bases and 0 bases respectively, with 8 bases between them. The CDR3 contains 13 residues. Germline V gene sequence: CDR1 LNHDA, CDR2 SQIVND (reference sequence). The receptor was derived from a woman between 18 and 30 years old who had recovered from COVID-19. Material for sequencing was peripheral blood. V usage is TRBV19 and J usage is TRBJ1-1; D might be TRBD1 (6 bases). This chain's CDR3 is CASRGTLNTEAFF. The CDR3 bases are TGTGCCAGTAGGGGGACATTGAACACTGAAGCTTTCTTT.